Below are 26 T cell receptor beta chains sequenced from a single sample in a study of T-cell reconstitution after alpha-beta-depleted transplantation in children. Unique molecular identifiers were incorporated during preparation of the TCRbeta library. MiXCR was run by TCRdb on the PCR reads, yielding one entry per CDR3 protein. The sample lists over 400,000 distinct CDR3 sequences; around 13% were seen once. The material was PBMCs from the stem cell graft donor, obtained from the stem cell graft. These receptors were collected from a human donor who donated a stem cell graft to a child with combined immunodeficiency.

This clonotype was recorded many times. The J gene is TRBJ1-4, the V gene TRBV12-3 or TRBV12-4, with TRBD1 matching over 7 bases. The V segment lost 4 bases and the J segment 0 bases; nucleotides outside the gene matches: 2. There are 15 residues in the CDR3. The CDR3 bases are TGTGCCAGCAGTTCCGGGACAGCAACTAATGAAAAACTGTTTTTT. Its protein is CASSSGTATNEKLFF.

This clonotype has at least ten counts. This chain joins TRBV10-3 and TRBJ2-3; possible D gene TRBD1, 6 bases. The V and J ends lost 2 bases and 3 bases respectively, with 9 bases between them. The length of the CDR3 is 14 residues. The germline gives CDR1 ENHRY, CDR2 SYGVKD. The CDR3 loop is CAISEGGATDTQYF. The CDR3 DNA reads as TGTGCCATCAGTGAGGGGGGCGCGACAGATACGCAGTATTTT.

The table lists this clonotype with many counts. The rearrangement links TRBV9 to TRBJ2-7, with D unresolved. Germline V gene lookup returns CDR1 SGDLS and CDR2 YYNGEE. V shed 0 bases and J shed 3 bases, with 7 bases lying between them. The CDR3 length is 13 residues. CDR3 sequence (DNA): TGTGCCAGCAGCGTAGAGTCAAGCTACGAGCAGTACTTC. This encodes CASSVESSYEQYF.

In its sample, this clonotype was seen many times. This chain uses TRBV27 with TRBJ2-2; possibly TRBD1 or TRBD2 for D (6 bases each). The CDR3 covers 13 residues. Per germline, CDR1 MNHEY and CDR2 SMNVEV (reference sequence). V was pared by 2 bases and J by 6 bases, with 7 bases between. CDR3 region: CASSLRGAGELFF. In DNA form, the CDR3 reads TGTGCCAGCAGTTTAAGGGGGGCCGGGGAGCTGTTTTTT.

The chain uses TRBV27 and TRBJ1-1, with 12 bases identical to TRBD1. The CDR3 has 17 residues. The ends lost 3 bases at V and 0 bases at J; junction bases unmatched: 5. CDR1 and CDR2 from the germline V gene are MNHEY and SMNVEV (reference sequence). The CDR3 loop reads CASSFEGTGGMNTEAFF. The CDR3 DNA follows: TGTGCCAGCAGTTTCGAGGGGACAGGGGGCATGAACACTGAAGCTTTCTTT.

The V gene is TRBV15, the J gene TRBJ2-1, with D perhaps TRBD1 or TRBD2 (5 bases each). This CDR3 comprises 18 residues. Germline V gene lookup returns CDR1 LNHNV and CDR2 YYDKDF (reference sequence). V gave up 1 base and J gave up 8 bases, with 24 bases separating them. The DNA of the CDR3 is TGTGCCACCAGCAGAGTTCCCTATAATTTGGGGGTTCACGATGAGCAGTTCTTC. Its protein is CATSRVPYNLGVHDEQFF. Supplemented by reference TRBV15 and TRBJ2-1, the full variable domain reads DAMVIQNPRYQVTQFGKPVTLSCSQTLNHNVMYWYQQKSSQAPKLLFHYYDKDFNNEADTPDNFQSRRPNTSFCFLDIRSPGLGDTAMYLCATSRVPYNLGVHDEQFFGPGTRLTVL.

This clonotype was detected a few times. V gene TRBV5-6 combines with J gene TRBJ2-3; TRBD2 agrees at 8 bases. V shed 5 bases, J shed 2 bases, and the junction held 10 bases outside the gene matches. CDR1 SGHDT and CDR2 YYEEEE come from the germline V gene. The CDR3 is made up of 16 amino acids. The CDR3 loop is CASRAIAGTSTDTQYF. The CDR3 DNA reads as TGTGCCAGCAGGGCGATAGCGGGGACGTCCACAGATACGCAGTATTTT.

This clonotype has a handful of counts. The chain uses TRBV7-9 and TRBJ2-7, with 8 bases fitting TRBD1. Germline V gene lookup returns CDR1 SEHNR and CDR2 FQNEAQ (reference sequence). The CDR3 is 16 residues long. Trimming cost V 3 bases and J 2 bases; bases outside gene matches: 9. CDR3: CASSFHTQTGAYEQYF. CDR3 DNA sequence: TGTGCCAGCAGCTTTCACACTCAGACAGGGGCCTACGAGCAGTACTTC.

The sample holds many counts of this clonotype. The chain is built from TRBV6-1 and TRBJ2-4, with D uncertain. Trimming left V 2 bases short and J 7 bases short, with 9 bases between. The CDR3 has 13 amino acids. Germline CDR1 MNHNS, CDR2 SASEGT. CDR3 sequence: CASSESRLNIQYF. Written as DNA, the CDR3 is TGTGCCAGCAGTGAATCGCGGCTTAACATTCAGTACTTC.

This clonotype has at least ten counts. The chain couples TRBV28 to TRBJ2-3, with 10 bases lining up with TRBD2. V gave up 4 bases and J gave up 2 bases; unmatched junction bases: 6. The CDR3 sequence is 16 residues long. Per germline, CDR1 MDHEN and CDR2 SYDVKM. CDR3 bases: TGTGCCAGCAGTTATCTAGCGGGGGACTACACAGATACGCAGTATTTT. This codes for CASSYLAGDYTDTQYF.

This clonotype was found a few times. The chain has TRBV12-3 or TRBV12-4 and TRBJ2-2, with no clear D. Trimming left V 11 bases short and J 1 base short, with 11 bases between. There are 13 residues in the CDR3. In nucleotides, the CDR3 is TGTGCCGCCTCCCCAGAGAACACCGGGGAGCTGTTTTTT. It yields the protein CAASPENTGELFF.

This clonotype appeared many times. This chain uses TRBV6-5 with TRBJ1-2, with unresolved D. This CDR3 has 13 amino acids. Trimming shortened V by 2 bases and J by 4 bases, and 8 bases separated the two germline ends. Germline CDR1 and CDR2: MNHEY and SVGAGI. The CDR3 spells CASSYGGSYGYTF. DNA of the CDR3: TGTGCCAGCAGTTACGGCGGATCCTATGGCTACACCTTC.

There are a few counts of this clonotype. This chain connects TRBV6-1 to TRBJ2-7; tentative D call: TRBD1 (6 bases). Germline values: CDR1 MNHNS, CDR2 SASEGT. Deletions cut 6 bases from V and 4 bases from J, with 13 bases between. This CDR3 region has 13 residues. The CDR3 protein is CASRRTVLYEQYF. CDR3 in DNA: TGTGCCAGCAGGCGGACAGTCCTATACGAGCAGTACTTC.

The chain combines TRBV27 with TRBJ2-5; unclear D gene. The CDR3 spans 13 residues. V was clipped by 7 bases and J by 5 bases, with 14 bases between them. Germline V gene lookup returns CDR1 MNHEY and CDR2 SMNVEV (reference sequence). The CDR3 DNA reads TGTGCCAGCACTCCACGAGGCACGGAGACCCAGTACTTC. As protein: CASTPRGTETQYF.

A single count supports this clonotype. The J gene is TRBJ1-5, the V gene TRBV20-1; D perhaps matches TRBD1 (5 bases). Trimming removed 1 base at V and 2 bases at J, with 9 bases between. The CDR3 totals 14 residues. The germline V gene encodes CDR1 DFQATT and CDR2 SNEGSKA (reference sequence). CDR3 residues: CSARVREGNQPQHF. The CDR3 bases are TGCAGTGCTAGAGTCAGGGAGGGCAATCAGCCCCAGCATTTT.

Many counts were recorded for this clonotype. The rearrangement uses TRBV29-1 and TRBJ2-7; 7 positions agree with TRBD1. Germline loops: CDR1 SQVTM, CDR2 ANQGSEA. The CDR3 runs to 13 residues. V shed 2 bases, J shed 5 bases, and the junction held 6 bases outside the gene matches. The CDR3: CSVEPTGTNEQYF. The CDR3 DNA is TGCAGCGTTGAACCGACAGGGACCAACGAGCAGTACTTC.

This clonotype was seen only a few times. This chain links TRBV12-3 or TRBV12-4 with TRBJ1-5; 10 bases align to TRBD1. The CDR3 contains 15 residues. Unmatched junction bases numbered 6, after V lost 3 bases and J lost 7 bases. The CDR3 region is CASSFRTGGRQPQHF. The CDR3 DNA sequence: TGTGCCAGCAGTTTCCGGACAGGGGGTAGACAGCCCCAGCATTTT.

The V gene is TRBV6-6, the J gene TRBJ1-1, with no clear D. The ends were cut back, 2 bases at V and 1 base at J, with 8 bases in the middle. The germline V gene has CDR1 MNHNY and CDR2 SVGAGI (reference sequence). The length of the CDR3 is 14 residues. In DNA form, the CDR3 reads TGTGCCAGCAGTTACGCGGCAGGGAACACTGAAGCTTTCTTT. Translating it yields CASSYAAGNTEAFF.

The chain combines TRBV25-1 with TRBJ1-4; D is unclear. Per germline, CDR1 MGHDK and CDR2 SYGVNS. The CDR3 runs to 10 residues. V dropped 4 bases and J dropped 11 bases, with 5 bases sitting between them. CDR3 in DNA: TGTGCCAGCAGTGGAGGGAAACTGTTTTTT. This encodes CASSGGKLFF.

V gene TRBV7-2 combines with J gene TRBJ2-4, with 8 bases fitting TRBD1. V gave up 5 bases and J gave up 1 base; unmatched junction bases: 10. The CDR3 loop spans 17 amino acids. Germline CDR1 and CDR2: SGHTA and FQGNSA. This CDR3 reads CASSQRTGLGAKNIQYF. The CDR3 region has the DNA TGTGCCAGCAGCCAAAGGACAGGGTTAGGCGCCAAAAACATTCAGTACTTC.

This chain connects TRBV12-3 or TRBV12-4 to TRBJ1-2; D perhaps matches TRBD1 (5 bases). V was cut by 4 bases and J by 4 bases, with 13 bases left in between. CDR3 length equals 14 residues. This chain's CDR3 is CASSSAGLGYGYTF. Here the CDR3 DNA reads TGTGCCAGCAGTTCCGCAGGGCTGGGCTATGGCTACACCTTC.

This clonotype was observed a handful of times. This chain uses TRBV5-1 with TRBJ2-7, with TRBD1 identical over 7 bases. CDR1 SGHRS and CDR2 YFSETQ come from the germline V gene. Trimming removed 0 bases from V and 0 bases from J; junction bases left unmatched: 3. The CDR3 has 15 amino acids. The CDR3: CASSLAKGASYEQYF. CDR3 sequence (DNA): TGCGCCAGCAGCTTGGCAAAGGGGGCCTCCTACGAGCAGTACTTC.

V gene TRBV11-2 combines with J gene TRBJ2-7, with 12 bases identical to TRBD2. With V trimmed by 5 bases and J by 3 bases, 14 bases remained unmatched. Per germline, CDR1 SGHAT and CDR2 FQNNGV. CDR3 length: 18 amino acids. CDR3 nucleotide sequence: TGTGCCAGCAGCCTAAACCGACTAGCGGGAGCCAGATTCTACGAGCAGTACTTC. Protein: CASSLNRLAGARFYEQYF.

This clonotype was seen at least ten times. The CDR3: CAIGALGGSYSYNEQFF. In DNA form, the CDR3 reads TGTGCCATCGGAGCCTTAGGAGGGTCTTACTCCTACAATGAGCAGTTCTTC. This chain connects TRBV10-3 to TRBJ2-1; maybe TRBD2 (6 bases). Germline V lookup: CDR1 ENHRY, CDR2 SYGVKD. The V end was cut by 8 bases, the J end by 0 bases, with 20 bases between. This CDR3 comprises 17 residues.

This clonotype was seen a few times. The chain has TRBV20-1 and TRBJ2-7; weak D call: TRBD2 (6 bases). V was clipped by 4 bases and J by 4 bases, with 20 bases between them. This CDR3 has 15 residues. Per germline, CDR1 DFQATT and CDR2 SNEGSKA (reference sequence). The chain's CDR3 is CSATTRPSGPYEQYF. CDR3 bases: TGCAGTGCTACCACCCGGCCCAGCGGGCCATACGAGCAGTACTTC.

The chain couples TRBV20-1 to TRBJ2-7; D perhaps matches TRBD2 (6 bases). CDR3 size: 13 residues. Germline V gives CDR1 DFQATT, CDR2 SNEGSKA (reference sequence). The V and J ends lost 6 bases and 6 bases respectively, with 18 bases between them. CDR3 sequence: CSALGWFGGEQYF. Here the CDR3 DNA reads TGCAGTGCGTTAGGGTGGTTCGGGGGCGAGCAGTACTTC.